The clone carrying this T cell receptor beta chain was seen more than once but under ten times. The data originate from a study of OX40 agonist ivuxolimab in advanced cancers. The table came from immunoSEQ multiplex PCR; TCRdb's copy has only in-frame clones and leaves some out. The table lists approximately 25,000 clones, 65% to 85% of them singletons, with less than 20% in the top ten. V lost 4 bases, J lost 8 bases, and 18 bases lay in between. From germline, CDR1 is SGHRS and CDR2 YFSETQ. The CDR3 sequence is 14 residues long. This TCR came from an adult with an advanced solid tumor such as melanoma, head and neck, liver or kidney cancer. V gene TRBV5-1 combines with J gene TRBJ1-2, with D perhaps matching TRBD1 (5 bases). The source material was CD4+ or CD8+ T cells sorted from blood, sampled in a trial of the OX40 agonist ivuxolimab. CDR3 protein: CASSTGGAHSGYTF. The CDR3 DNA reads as TGCGCCAGCAGCACCGGGGGAGCACATTCGGGCTACACCTTC.